The 25 T cell receptor beta chains presented below share a single source sample, sequenced in a study of blood T cell repertoires in COVID-19. Generated by immunoSEQ multiplex PCR, the TCRdb table keeps only in-frame clones and is missing some. The table includes more than 95,000 clones, less than 90% detected once. The sample taken for sequencing was peripheral blood. The receptors here all came from a woman aged 80 or over with acute or convalescent COVID-19.

This clone was seen once. In DNA form, the CDR3 reads TGTGCCAGCAGTTACACGTGGACAGGAGGCACAGATACGCAGTATTTT. Amino acids: CASSYTWTGGTDTQYF. This chain uses TRBV6-2 or TRBV6-3 with TRBJ2-3, with TRBD1 matching 7 bases. The CDR3 totals 16 residues. Germline-derived CDR1 and CDR2 are MNHEY and SVGEGT. The V gene end was trimmed by 2 bases and the J gene end by 1 base; junction bases not matched to a gene: 6.

The CDR3 nucleotides read TGCGCCAGCAGCTTGACGGTCTCGTCGCCATCTGGGGCCAACGTCCTGACTTTC. It yields the protein CASSLTVSSPSGANVLTF. The chain combines TRBV5-1 with TRBJ2-6; D gene unclear. The CDR3 consists of 18 residues. The V end was cut by 1 base, the J end by 1 base, with 15 bases between. Germline V lookup: CDR1 SGHRS, CDR2 YFSETQ.

V and J are TRBV9 and TRBJ2-3; possible D gene TRBD2, 5 bases. The CDR3 extends over 16 amino acids. Trimming removed 0 bases at V and 2 bases at J, with 13 bases between. Germline V lookup: CDR1 SGDLS, CDR2 YYNGEE. CDR3 sequence: CASSVGGRSYTDTQYF. The CDR3, as DNA: TGTGCCAGCAGCGTAGGAGGGCGTTCGTACACAGATACGCAGTATTTT. The full variable domain, with the rest looked up from reference TRBV9 and TRBJ2-3, is DSGVTQTPKHLITATGQRVTLRCSPRSGDLSVYWYQQSLDQGLQFLIQYYNGEERAKGNILERFSAQQFPDLHSELNLSSLELGDSALYFCASSVGGRSYTDTQYFGPGTRLTVL.

The J gene is TRBJ2-2, the V gene TRBV29-1, with D perhaps matching TRBD2 (6 bases). This CDR3 contains 14 residues. The ends were cut back, 6 bases at V and 5 bases at J, with 16 bases in the middle. The germline gives CDR1 SQVTM, CDR2 ANQGSEA. The chain's CDR3 is CSVPTGVGTGELFF. CDR3 DNA sequence: TGCAGCGTCCCCACGGGGGTGGGGACCGGGGAGCTGTTTTTT.

In this sample, this clone turned up a few times. The chain combines TRBV6-5 with TRBJ1-5; D is unresolved. The V gene's germline CDR1 is MNHEY and CDR2 SVGAGI. The CDR3 length is 15 residues. Trimming cost V 0 bases and J 3 bases, with 9 bases left between them. The CDR3: CASSYSQAPNQPQHF. CDR3 DNA sequence: TGTGCCAGCAGTTACTCGCAGGCACCCAATCAGCCCCAGCATTTT.

The chain is built from TRBV6-2 or TRBV6-3 and TRBJ1-1; D may be TRBD1 (5 bases). This CDR3 has 13 residues. Germline lookup yields CDR1 MNHEY and CDR2 SVGEGT. Trimming left V 5 bases short and J 2 bases short, with 9 bases between. This CDR3 is CASSGQGNTEAFF. The CDR3 DNA sequence: TGTGCCAGCAGTGGGCAGGGAAACACTGAAGCTTTCTTT.

The chain joins TRBV11-1 to TRBJ2-3; TRBD2 is a possible D gene (6 bases). Germline-derived CDR1 and CDR2 are SGHAT and FQDESV (reference sequence). V was cut by 4 bases and J by 3 bases, with 17 bases left in between. The CDR3 is 16 amino acids. Here the CDR3 reads CASSSPPPGTTDTQYF. CDR3 coding DNA: TGTGCCAGCAGCTCGCCTCCTCCCGGGACTACAGATACGCAGTATTTT.

The rearrangement links TRBV18 to TRBJ1-2, with a tentative D call TRBD1 (5 bases). Per the germline V gene, CDR1 is KGHSH and CDR2 is LQKENI. V was cut by 2 bases and J by 4 bases, with 11 bases left in between. The CDR3 is 14 residues long. In DNA form, the CDR3 reads TGTGCCAGCTCACCAGAACGACAGACCTATGGCTACACCTTC. Translated, it gives CASSPERQTYGYTF.

The chain is built from TRBV5-1 and TRBJ2-2; D is undetermined. Germline assignment: CDR1 SGHRS and CDR2 YFSETQ. V was pared by 0 bases and J by 0 bases, with 6 bases between. This CDR3 comprises 15 residues. The CDR3 DNA reads as TGCGCCAGCAGCTTGGACACCACGAACACCGGGGAGCTGTTTTTT. Amino acid sequence: CASSLDTTNTGELFF.

Comments on this clone: Other DNA sequences in this sample translate to the same CDR3. V is TRBV18 and J is TRBJ1-1; a weak D match, TRBD1 (5 bases). The germline V gene encodes CDR1 KGHSH and CDR2 LQKENI. V shed 3 bases and J shed 4 bases, with 15 bases lying between them. The CDR3 consists of 15 residues. CDR3: CASSPPGGGGTEAFF. CDR3 DNA: TGTGCCAGCTCACCTCCCGGGGGAGGCGGCACTGAAGCTTTCTTT.

V gene TRBV18 combines with J gene TRBJ2-7, with 8 positions matching TRBD1. The CDR3 contains 14 residues. The ends lost 6 bases at V and 3 bases at J; junction bases unmatched: 7. Germline V CDR1 and CDR2: KGHSH, LQKENI. In nucleotides, the CDR3 is TGTGCCAGCTCCCCGGGACAGGTGGGCTACGAGCAGTACTTC. As protein: CASSPGQVGYEQYF.

The chain uses TRBV29-1 and TRBJ1-1; TRBD1 is a possible D gene (5 bases). The germline V gene has CDR1 SQVTM and CDR2 ANQGSEA. V was clipped by 8 bases and J by 0 bases, with 13 bases between them. The CDR3 is 13 residues long. The CDR3 DNA sequence: TGCAGCACTCGACAGTATCTGAACACTGAAGCTTTCTTT. This translates into CSTRQYLNTEAFF.

In nucleotides, the CDR3 is TGTGCCAGCAGCCCTTATATAGGGGTTGGTAACACTGAAGCTTTCTTT. This gives the protein CASSPYIGVGNTEAFF. This chain joins TRBV14 and TRBJ1-1, with D possibly being TRBD1 (5 bases). V dropped 4 bases and J dropped 2 bases, with 17 bases sitting between them. The CDR3 has 16 residues. Germline values: CDR1 SGHDN, CDR2 FVKESK.

V usage is TRBV6-5 and J usage is TRBJ1-2; 8 nucleotides agree with TRBD1. From germline, CDR1 is MNHEY and CDR2 SVGAGI. CDR3 size: 16 residues. Losses at the gene ends were 0 bases for V and 6 bases for J; bases not matched to a gene: 9. CDR3 DNA: TGTGCCAGCAGTTACTCAAAGCGCAGGGGGCGCGATGGCTACACCTTC. Translation: CASSYSKRRGRDGYTF.

The V and J genes are TRBV11-1 and TRBJ2-5; D unresolved. The CDR3 runs to 13 residues. Germline loops: CDR1 SGHAT, CDR2 FQDESV (reference sequence). The V end was cut by 8 bases, the J end by 5 bases, with 15 bases between. CDR3 loop: CASSQTSPETQYF. The DNA of the CDR3 is TGTGCCAGCTCCCAAACTTCCCCGGAGACCCAGTACTTC. The full variable domain, completed using reference TRBV11-1 and TRBJ2-5, is EAEVAQSPRYKITEKSQAVAFWCDPISGHATLYWYRQILGQGPELLVQFQDESVVDDSQLPKDRFSAERLKGVDSTLKIQPAELGDSAMYLCASSQTSPETQYFGPGTRLLVL.

This clone has more than one count but fewer than ten. The chain joins TRBV7-9 to TRBJ1-2; TRBD1 matches at 7 bases. With V trimmed by 1 base and J by 5 bases, 7 bases remained unmatched. Germline lookup yields CDR1 SEHNR and CDR2 FQNEAQ (reference sequence). The CDR3 is made up of 15 amino acids. The DNA of the CDR3 is TGTGCCAGCAGCTTAGGGGGGGACAGCGGATATGGCTACACCTTC. This translates into CASSLGGDSGYGYTF.

The rearrangement links TRBV4-1 to TRBJ1-2, with D perhaps matching TRBD1 (5 bases). Trimming took off 2 bases at V and 7 bases at J, with 14 bases between the two ends. The CDR3 consists of 14 residues. The germline gives CDR1 MGHRA, CDR2 YSYEKL. The CDR3 is CASSQYGGIGGYTF. The CDR3 coding sequence is TGCGCCAGCAGCCAATATGGGGGGATCGGTGGCTACACCTTC.

The genes are TRBV5-1 and TRBJ1-1, with 11 bases matching TRBD1. The V gene's germline CDR1 is SGHRS and CDR2 YFSETQ. V lost 4 bases to trimming and J lost 4 bases; unmatched junction nucleotides: 9. This CDR3 has 16 amino acids. The CDR3 protein is CASSRRDRGYGTEAFF. The CDR3 DNA sequence: TGCGCCAGCAGCCGGCGGGACAGGGGGTACGGCACTGAAGCTTTCTTT. Full variable domain (rest looked up from reference TRBV5-1 and TRBJ1-1): KAGVTQTPRYLIKTRGQQVTLSCSPISGHRSVSWYQQTPGQGLQFLFEYFSETQRNKGNFPGRFSGRQFSNSRSEMNVSTLELGDSALYLCASSRRDRGYGTEAFFGQGTRLTVV.

CDR3 coding DNA: TGTGCCAGCAGCTTAGTGGAGGGGGCGCGGGGAAACACCATATATTTT. Amino acids: CASSLVEGARGNTIYF. The chain links TRBV7-8 to TRBJ1-3; 7 positions match TRBD1. With 1 base clipped from V and 4 bases from J, the junction kept 7 bases outside the gene matches. Germline loops: CDR1 SGHVS, CDR2 FQNEAQ. The CDR3 loop spans 16 amino acids.

CDR3: CASSRRLAVETQYF. The CDR3 DNA reads TGTGCCAGCAGCCGAAGACTAGCCGTGGAGACCCAGTACTTC. This rearrangement joins TRBV11-2 to TRBJ2-5; TRBD2 agrees at 7 bases. The V segment lost 5 bases and the J segment 5 bases; nucleotides outside the gene matches: 8. The germline V gene has CDR1 SGHAT and CDR2 FQNNGV. The CDR3 runs to 14 residues.

J is TRBJ1-2 and V is TRBV28; 7 bases fit TRBD1. The junction had 11 bases not matched to a gene; V was cut back by 5 bases and J by 8 bases. Germline V gene data show CDR1 as MDHEN and CDR2 as SYDVKM. This CDR3 has 14 amino acids. The DNA of the CDR3 is TGTGCCAGCAGTCCATATAACAGGGGCGGGGGCTACACCTTC. This translates into CASSPYNRGGGYTF.

The CDR3 loop reads CASRRGLNTEAFF. Here the CDR3 DNA reads TGTGCCAGCAGAAGGGGATTGAACACTGAAGCTTTCTTT. The chain employs TRBV2 and TRBJ1-1; perhaps TRBD1 as D (5 bases). Trimming removed 6 bases from V and 0 bases from J, with 8 bases in between. Per germline, CDR1 SNHLY and CDR2 FYNNEI. The CDR3 is made up of 13 amino acids.

The chain uses TRBV6-5 and TRBJ1-5, with 9 bases aligning to TRBD1. Germline trimming cut 6 bases from V and 4 bases from J; bases unmatched to any gene: 4. The CDR3 has 14 residues. Looked up from germline, CDR1 is MNHEY and CDR2 is SVGAGI. The CDR3 region is CASSTGTGNQPQHF. The CDR3 region has the DNA TGTGCCAGCAGCACTGGGACAGGGAATCAGCCCCAGCATTTT.

The table lists this clone with many counts. CDR3 in amino acids: CASSGSRRDTEAFF. The DNA of the CDR3 is TGCGCCAGCAGTGGATCCCGCAGGGACACTGAAGCTTTCTTT. This sequence joins TRBV10-1 and TRBJ1-1; TRBD1 is a possible D gene (5 bases). CDR3 length: 14 residues. Looked up from germline, CDR1 is WNHNN and CDR2 is SYGVQD (reference sequence). Trimming left V 4 bases short and J 3 bases short, with 12 bases between.

V is TRBV2 and J is TRBJ2-7; 8 nucleotides agree with TRBD2. J was trimmed by 7 bases and V by 5 bases; bases with no gene match: 10. The CDR3 sequence is 14 residues long. Germline loops: CDR1 SNHLY, CDR2 FYNNEI. CDR3 amino acids: CASSPGGGAWEQYV. DNA of the CDR3: TGTGCCAGCAGTCCGGGGGGGGGCGCCTGGGAGCAGTACGTC.